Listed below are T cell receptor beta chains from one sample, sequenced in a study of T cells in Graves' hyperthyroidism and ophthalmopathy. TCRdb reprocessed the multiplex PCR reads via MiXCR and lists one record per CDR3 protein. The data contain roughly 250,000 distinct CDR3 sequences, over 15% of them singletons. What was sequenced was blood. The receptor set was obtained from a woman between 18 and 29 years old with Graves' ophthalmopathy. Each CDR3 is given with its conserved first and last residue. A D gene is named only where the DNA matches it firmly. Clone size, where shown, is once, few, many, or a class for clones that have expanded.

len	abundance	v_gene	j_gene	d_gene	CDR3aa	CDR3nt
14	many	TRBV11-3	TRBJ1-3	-	CASSFYERPNTIYF	TGTGCCAGCAGCTTTTACGAACGGCCGAACACCATATATTTT
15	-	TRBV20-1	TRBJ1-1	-	CSARDRLGVNTEAFF	TGCAGTGCTAGAGATCGGCTGGGTGTGAACACTGAAGCTTTCTTT
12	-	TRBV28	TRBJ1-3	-	CASRPPGNTIYF	TGTGCCAGCCGCCCCCCTGGAAACACCATATATTTT
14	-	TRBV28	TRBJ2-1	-	CASSFSTSLGEQFF	TGTGCCAGCAGTTTTTCGACTAGTCTCGGTGAGCAGTTCTTC
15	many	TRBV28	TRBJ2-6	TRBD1	CASRQQGSGANVLTF	TGTGCCAGCAGGCAACAGGGGTCTGGGGCCAACGTCCTGACTTTC
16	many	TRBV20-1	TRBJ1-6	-	CSATKGAQAYNSPLHF	TGCAGTGCCACCAAAGGAGCGCAGGCTTATAATTCACCCCTCCACTTT
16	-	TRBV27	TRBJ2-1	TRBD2	CASSQRGPSGRYEQFF	TGTGCCAGCAGTCAACGGGGGCCTAGCGGGAGGTATGAGCAGTTCTTC
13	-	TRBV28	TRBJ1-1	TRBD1	CASTQGVDTEAFF	TGTGCCAGCACTCAGGGGGTAGACACTGAAGCTTTCTTT
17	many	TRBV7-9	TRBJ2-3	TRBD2	CASIPSLLRGNTDTQYF	TGTGCCAGCATCCCCTCTCTCTTGCGGGGGAACACAGATACGCAGTATTTT
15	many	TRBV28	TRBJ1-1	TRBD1	CASSLKQGMNTEAFF	TGTGCCAGCAGTTTGAAACAGGGGATGAACACTGAAGCTTTCTTT
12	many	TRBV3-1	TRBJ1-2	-	CASSQVGFGYTF	TGTGCCAGCAGCCAAGTGGGTTTTGGCTACACCTTC
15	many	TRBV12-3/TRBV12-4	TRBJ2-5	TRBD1	CASSNDRVYQETQYF	TGTGCCAGCAGTAATGACAGGGTGTACCAAGAGACCCAGTACTTC
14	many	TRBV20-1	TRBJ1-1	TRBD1	CSARGTGGYAEAFF	TGCAGTGCTAGGGGGACAGGGGGCTACGCTGAAGCTTTCTTT
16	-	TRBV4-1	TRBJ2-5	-	CASSQDGGKTRETQYF	TGCGCCAGCAGCCAAGATGGGGGGAAAACTCGGGAGACCCAGTACTTC
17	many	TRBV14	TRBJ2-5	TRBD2	CASSHSRTSGIGETQYF	TGTGCCAGCAGCCACTCCCGGACTAGCGGGATAGGGGAGACCCAGTACTTC
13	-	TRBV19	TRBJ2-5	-	CTSSIRRLETQYF	TGTACCAGTAGTATACGACGTCTAGAGACCCAGTACTTC
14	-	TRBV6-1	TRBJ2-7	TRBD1	CASRETGRSYEQYF	TGTGCCAGCAGGGAGACAGGGCGCTCCTACGAGCAGTACTTC
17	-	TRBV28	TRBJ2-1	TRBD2	CASSFGLAGSSYNEQFF	TGTGCCAGCAGTTTTGGACTAGCGGGGAGCTCCTACAATGAGCAGTTCTTC
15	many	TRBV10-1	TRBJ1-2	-	CASGSGTEGRYGYTF	TGCGCCAGCGGATCCGGGACGGAGGGGAGATATGGCTACACCTTC
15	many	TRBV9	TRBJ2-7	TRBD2	CASSRLAGGMYEQYF	TGTGCCAGCTCCCGACTAGCGGGAGGGATGTACGAGCAGTACTTC
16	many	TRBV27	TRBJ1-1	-	CASSPSGPIVNTEAFF	TGTGCCAGCAGCCCATCGGGACCGATAGTAAACACTGAAGCTTTCTTT
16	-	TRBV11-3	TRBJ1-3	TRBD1	CASSFLTGGAGNTIYF	TGTGCCAGCAGCTTCCTGACAGGGGGCGCAGGAAACACCATATATTTT
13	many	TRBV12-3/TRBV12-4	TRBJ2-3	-	CASSYTSTDTQYF	TGTGCCAGCAGCTATACTAGCACAGATACGCAGTATTTT
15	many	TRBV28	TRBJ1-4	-	CASSPLGPRREKLFF	TGTGCCAGCAGTCCTCTCGGCCCTCGGAGGGAAAAACTGTTTTTT
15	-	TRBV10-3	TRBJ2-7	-	CAISESLGDPYEQYF	TGTGCCATCAGTGAGTCATTAGGTGACCCCTACGAGCAGTACTTC
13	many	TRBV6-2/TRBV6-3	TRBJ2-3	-	CASSYWTTDTQYF	TGTGCCAGCAGTTACTGGACCACAGATACGCAGTATTTT
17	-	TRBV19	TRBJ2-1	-	CASSIGFSADLKDEQFF	TGTGCCAGTAGTATAGGGTTTTCGGCAGATCTTAAGGATGAGCAGTTCTTC
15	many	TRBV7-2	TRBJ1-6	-	CASSLSRDFFSPLHF	TGTGCCAGCAGCTTAAGTAGGGATTTTTTTTCACCCCTCCACTTT
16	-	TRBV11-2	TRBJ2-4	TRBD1	CASSFPGQGAGNIQYF	TGTGCCAGCAGCTTCCCGGGACAGGGGGCCGGAAACATTCAGTACTTC
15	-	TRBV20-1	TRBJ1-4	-	CSARDPRRTNEKLFF	TGCAGTGCTAGAGATCCCCGCAGGACTAATGAAAAACTGTTTTTT
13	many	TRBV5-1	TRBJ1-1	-	CASSLAESGEAFF	TGCGCCAGCAGCTTGGCAGAGTCAGGGGAAGCTTTCTTT
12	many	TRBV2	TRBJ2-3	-	CASNMRSDTQYF	TGTGCCAGCAATATGAGGTCGGATACGCAGTATTTT
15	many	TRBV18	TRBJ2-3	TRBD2	CASSLGLEGTDTQYF	TGTGCCAGCTCACTGGGACTAGAAGGCACAGATACGCAGTATTTT
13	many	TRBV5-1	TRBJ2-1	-	CASSFDSYNEQFF	TGCGCCAGCAGCTTCGACTCCTACAATGAGCAGTTCTTC
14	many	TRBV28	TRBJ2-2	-	CASSTGVDTGELFF	TGTGCCAGCAGCACGGGAGTGGACACCGGGGAGCTGTTTTTT
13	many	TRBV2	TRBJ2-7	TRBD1	CASGDRDLYEQYF	TGTGCCAGCGGGGACAGGGATCTCTACGAGCAGTACTTC
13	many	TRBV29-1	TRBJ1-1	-	CSVGGGGFAEAFF	TGCAGCGTTGGCGGGGGCGGTTTCGCTGAAGCTTTCTTT
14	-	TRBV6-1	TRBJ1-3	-	CASNPTGLRNTIYF	TGTGCCAGCAACCCAACAGGGCTAAGAAACACCATATATTTT
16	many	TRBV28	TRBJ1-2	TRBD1	CASSSGQRLHAYGYTF	TGTGCCAGCAGTTCGGGACAGAGACTACATGCCTATGGCTACACCTTC
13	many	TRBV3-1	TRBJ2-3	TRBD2	CASSQSSGDTQYF	TGTGCCAGCAGCCAGTCTAGCGGGGATACGCAGTATTTT
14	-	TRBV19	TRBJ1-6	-	CASSINRNNSPLHF	TGTGCCAGTAGTATAAACAGGAATAATTCACCCCTCCACTTT
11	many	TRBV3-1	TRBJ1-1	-	CASSSLGEAFF	TGTGCCAGCAGCTCTCTGGGGGAAGCTTTCTTT
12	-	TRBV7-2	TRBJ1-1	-	CASSASGTEAFF	TGTGCCAGCAGCGCCAGTGGGACTGAAGCTTTCTTT
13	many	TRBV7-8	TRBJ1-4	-	CASSPSGGEKLFF	TGTGCCAGCAGCCCCTCCGGGGGAGAAAAACTGTTTTTT
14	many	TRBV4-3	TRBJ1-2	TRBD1	CASSQETGDYGYTF	TGCGCCAGCAGCCAAGAAACAGGGGACTATGGCTACACCTTC
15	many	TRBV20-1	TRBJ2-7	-	CSARDRGIRIYEQYF	TGCAGTGCTAGAGATAGGGGGATAAGGATCTACGAGCAGTACTTC
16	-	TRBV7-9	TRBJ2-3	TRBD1	CASSLVAGQGEDTQYF	TGTGCCAGCAGCTTAGTAGCGGGACAGGGGGAAGATACGCAGTATTTT
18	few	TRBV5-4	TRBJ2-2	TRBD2	CASSSPGLAGGTTGELFF	TGTGCCAGCAGCTCGCCGGGACTAGCGGGGGGCACCACCGGGGAGCTGTTTTTT
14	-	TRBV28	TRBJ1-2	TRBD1	CASSSPGTVSGYTF	TGTGCCAGCAGTTCACCCGGGACAGTATCCGGCTACACCTTC
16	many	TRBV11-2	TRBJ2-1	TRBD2	CASSLGSGVVYNEQFF	TGTGCCAGCAGCTTAGGGAGCGGGGTGGTCTACAATGAGCAGTTCTTC
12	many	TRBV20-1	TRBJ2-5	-	CSARIPPETQYF	TGCAGTGCTAGGATACCCCCAGAGACCCAGTACTTC
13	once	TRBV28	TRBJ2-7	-	CASSPGTQYEQYF	TGTGCCAGCAGTCCCGGGACACAGTACGAGCAGTACTTC
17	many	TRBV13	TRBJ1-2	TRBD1	CASSSKDGQGGDYGYTF	TGTGCCAGCAGCTCAAAAGACGGACAGGGTGGGGACTATGGCTACACCTTC